The entry below describes one T cell receptor beta chain. The PCR ran on 60 Vbeta and 13 Jbeta primers. The repertoire was sequenced with immunoSEQ multiplex PCR; TCRdb's copy has only in-frame clones and lacks some. The sample lists some 150,000 clones; 60% to 85% were seen once. Germline V CDR1 and CDR2: SGDLS, YYNGEE. The CDR3 contains 15 residues. With 3 bases clipped from V and 6 bases from J, the junction kept 4 bases outside the gene matches. The data are from a study of cytomegalovirus exposure and HLA in healthy donors. This chain connects TRBV9 to TRBJ2-3; 13 bases align to TRBD2. The material sequenced was PBMCs. This TCR came from a man aged 30-40 years in good health and CMV-seropositive. The CDR3: CASSGTSGGWDTQYF. CDR3 bases: TGTGCCAGCAGCGGGACTAGCGGGGGATGGGATACGCAGTATTTT. Complete variable domain (other parts from reference TRBV9 and TRBJ2-3): DSGVTQTPKHLITATGQRVTLRCSPRSGDLSVYWYQQSLDQGLQFLIQYYNGEERAKGNILERFSAQQFPDLHSELNLSSLELGDSALYFCASSGTSGGWDTQYFGPGTRLTVL.